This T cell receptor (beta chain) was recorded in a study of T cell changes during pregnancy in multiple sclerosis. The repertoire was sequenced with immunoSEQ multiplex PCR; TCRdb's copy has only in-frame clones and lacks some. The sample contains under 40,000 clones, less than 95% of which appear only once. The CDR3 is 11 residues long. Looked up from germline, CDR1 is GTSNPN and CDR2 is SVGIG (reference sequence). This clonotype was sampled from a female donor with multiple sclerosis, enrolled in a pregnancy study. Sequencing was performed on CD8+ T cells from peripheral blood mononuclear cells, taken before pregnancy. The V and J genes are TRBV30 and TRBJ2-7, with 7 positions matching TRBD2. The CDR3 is CAAGPPYEQYF. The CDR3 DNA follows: TGTGCAGCGGGACCCCCTTACGAGCAGTACTTC.